One sample yielded the 30 T cell receptor beta chains listed below, sequenced in a study of cytomegalovirus exposure and HLA in healthy donors. In the PCR, 60 Vbeta and 13 Jbeta primers were used. Repertoires were generated with immunoSEQ multiplex PCR, while TCRdb's copy carries only in-frame clones and drops some. This sample has some 190,000 clones, with 65% to 80% found just once. Sequencing was carried out using PBMCs. These receptors were taken from a woman under 40 in good health and CMV-seropositive.

This clone was recorded a few times. The rearrangement links TRBV11-1 to TRBJ2-5, with D perhaps matching TRBD2 (6 bases). This CDR3 is built from 13 residues. In germline, CDR1 is SGHAT, CDR2 FQDESV (reference sequence). V lost 5 bases and J 5 bases, leaving 12 bases between the germline ends. CDR3 in DNA: TGTGCCAGCAGCGCGGGGTTACCGGAGACCCAGTACTTC. It codes for CASSAGLPETQYF.

V is TRBV11-2 and J is TRBJ2-1, with 13 bases identical to TRBD2. This CDR3 region has 17 residues. The V gene's germline CDR1 is SGHAT and CDR2 FQNNGV. V lost 5 bases to trimming and J lost 5 bases; unmatched junction nucleotides: 9. The CDR3 nucleotides are TGTGCCAGCAGCCTAACTAGCGGGGGGGCCGGGAACAATGAGCAGTTCTTC. Amino acids: CASSLTSGGAGNNEQFF. The variable domain in full, completed from reference TRBV11-2 and TRBJ2-1, reads EAGVAQSPRYKIIEKRQSVAFWCNPISGHATLYWYQQILGQGPKLLIQFQNNGVVDDSQLPKDRFSAERLKGVDSTLKIQPAKLEDSAVYLCASSLTSGGAGNNEQFFGPGTRLTVL.

The chain couples TRBV4-1 to TRBJ1-3, with 7 bases fitting TRBD1. The germline V gene encodes CDR1 MGHRA and CDR2 YSYEKL. The CDR3 is 15 residues long. Losses at the gene ends were 1 base for V and 2 bases for J; bases not matched to a gene: 2. Written as DNA, the CDR3 is TGCGCCAGCAGCCAAGGGACAGGTCCTGGAAACACCATATATTTT. It specifies CASSQGTGPGNTIYF.

The sample holds a few counts of this clone. The rearrangement links TRBV6-5 to TRBJ1-6; no firm D call. Per germline, CDR1 MNHEY and CDR2 SVGAGI. This CDR3 is 12 amino acids long. Trimming left V 7 bases short and J 8 bases short, with 9 bases between. This CDR3 reads CASTEGYSPLHF. The CDR3 nucleotides are TGTGCCAGCACCGAGGGATATTCACCCCTCCACTTT.

The chain joins TRBV4-3 to TRBJ2-4; TRBD2 is a possible D gene (7 bases). With 0 bases removed from V and 1 base from J, the gap between germline ends came to 25 bases. CDR1 and CDR2 (germline): LGHNA, YSLEER. The CDR3 has 21 amino acids. The chain's CDR3 is CASSQDRPGGGASMAKNIQYF. In nucleotides, the CDR3 is TGCGCCAGCAGCCAAGATCGGCCGGGTGGGGGGGCCAGTATGGCCAAAAACATTCAGTACTTC.

This chain joins TRBV4-1 and TRBJ2-2, with D unresolved. The CDR3 totals 13 residues. Germline CDR1 MGHRA, CDR2 YSYEKL. With 1 base removed from V and 6 bases from J, the gap between germline ends came to 6 bases. The CDR3 DNA reads as TGCGCCAGCAGCCAAGCCCCGTCCGGGGAGCTGTTTTTT. Translated: CASSQAPSGELFF.

This clone has a handful of counts. The chain couples TRBV29-1 to TRBJ2-1; D is ambiguous. The V end was cut by 7 bases, the J end by 7 bases, with 11 bases between. This CDR3 is 11 amino acids long. CDR1 is SQVTM and CDR2 is ANQGSEA in the germline V gene. The CDR3 reads CSAHGDNEQFF. In DNA, the CDR3 is TGCAGCGCCCACGGTGATAATGAGCAGTTCTTC.

The chain couples TRBV9 to TRBJ1-2, with D perhaps matching TRBD1 (5 bases). CDR3 length: 14 residues. Germline values: CDR1 SGDLS, CDR2 YYNGEE. Trimming cost V 4 bases and J 0 bases, with 10 bases left between them. The CDR3 region is CASSPDRTNYGYTF. CDR3 DNA sequence: TGTGCCAGCAGCCCCGACAGAACTAACTATGGCTACACCTTC.

The chain links TRBV28 to TRBJ2-3; 9 bases agree with TRBD1. The CDR3 length is 15 residues. After removal of 3 bases from V and 4 bases from J, the junction contained 5 bases not matched to a gene. The V gene's germline CDR1 is MDHEN and CDR2 SYDVKM. The CDR3 coding sequence is TGTGCCAGCAGTTTGAGACAGGGGGGCGCAGATACGCAGTATTTT. Translation gives CASSLRQGGADTQYF. Drawing the rest from reference TRBV28 and TRBJ2-3, the complete variable domain is DVKVTQSSRYLVKRTGEKVFLECVQDMDHENMFWYRQDPGLGLRLIYFSYDVKMKEKGDIPEGYSVSREKKERFSLILESASTNQTSMYLCASSLRQGGADTQYFGPGTRLTVL.

This sequence joins TRBV5-3 and TRBJ2-6, with D tentatively TRBD1 (6 bases). TRBV5-3 has ORF status, its function being uncertain. There are 15 residues in the CDR3. V was clipped by 4 bases and J by 2 bases, with 10 bases between them. DNA for the CDR3: TGTGCCAGAAGCAACAACAGGGCTGGGGCCAACGTCCTGACTTTC. Amino acid sequence: CARSNNRAGANVLTF.

The chain employs TRBV7-9 and TRBJ1-1; no clear D. From germline, CDR1 is SEHNR and CDR2 FQNEAQ (reference sequence). The CDR3 covers 13 residues. Trimming removed 7 bases from V and 8 bases from J, with 17 bases in between. Written as DNA, the CDR3 is TGTGCCAGCACCGATTCAGTCAACCCCGAAGCTTTCTTT. Amino acid sequence: CASTDSVNPEAFF.

In its sample, this clone was seen a few times. The rearrangement joins TRBV5-1 to TRBJ1-3; no clear D. V lost 0 bases, J lost 0 bases, and 7 bases lay in between. The CDR3 has 15 amino acids. Germline values: CDR1 SGHRS, CDR2 YFSETQ. CDR3 amino acids: CASSLDTYSGNTIYF. CDR3 DNA: TGCGCCAGCAGCTTGGACACATACTCTGGAAACACCATATATTTT.

V is TRBV10-3 and J is TRBJ2-7, with 8 bases matching TRBD2. In germline, CDR1 is ENHRY, CDR2 SYGVKD. V gave up 8 bases and J gave up 0 bases; unmatched junction bases: 15. CDR3 length equals 17 residues. The CDR3, as DNA: TGTGCCATCGGACCGCGGACGGGAGGGCTGGGCTCCTACGAGCAGTACTTC. Translated, it gives CAIGPRTGGLGSYEQYF.

A remark on this clone: Relative to the germline gene, one junction end is altered; a read error may explain this. This sequence joins TRBV5-1 and TRBJ2-6; tentative D call: TRBD1 (5 bases). Germline V gene lookup returns CDR1 SGHRS and CDR2 YFSETQ. The CDR3 length is 13 residues. Here the CDR3 DNA reads TGCGCCAGCAGTTCTGCTGGGGCCAACGGCCTGACTTTC. Its protein product is CASSSAGANGLTF.

In its sample, this clone was seen a few times. CDR3 in DNA: TGTGCCAGCAGCCCCGGTGCTAGCACAGATACGCAGTATTTT. Translating it yields CASSPGASTDTQYF. This chain links TRBV7-2 with TRBJ2-3; no clear D gene. This CDR3 has 14 amino acids. CDR1 is SGHTA and CDR2 is FQGNSA in the germline V gene. Trimming stripped 5 bases from V and 0 bases from J, with 9 bases between.

This rearrangement joins TRBV7-2 to TRBJ2-5, with 7 bases fitting TRBD2. V lost 5 bases to trimming and J lost 3 bases; unmatched junction nucleotides: 9. The germline V gene has CDR1 SGHTA and CDR2 FQGNSA. The CDR3 length is 15 residues. The CDR3 nucleotides read TGTGCCAGCAGCCTCGCTGGAGGGAGGGAAGAGACCCAGTACTTC. Protein sequence: CASSLAGGREETQYF. The whole variable domain, filled in from reference TRBV7-2 and TRBJ2-5, reads GAGVSQSPSNKVTEKGKDVELRCDPISGHTALYWYRQSLGQGLEFLIYFQGNSAPDKSGLPSDRFSAERTGGSVSTLTIQRTQQEDSAVYLCASSLAGGREETQYFGPGTRLLVL.

This clone was observed once. The chain joins TRBV2 to TRBJ1-2; 11 bases are shared with TRBD1. V dropped 7 bases and J dropped 7; count of bases not matched to a gene: 8. CDR3 length: 14 residues. Per the germline V gene, CDR1 is SNHLY and CDR2 is FYNNEI. CDR3 in DNA: TGTGCCAGCACCGCCGGGACAGGGGGGATTGGCTACACCTTC. As protein: CASTAGTGGIGYTF.

This chain joins TRBV27 and TRBJ2-5; the match to TRBD2 covers 7 bases. This CDR3 is built from 11 residues. V lost 7 bases, J lost 11 bases, and 7 bases stayed unmatched. Germline CDR1 is MNHEY and CDR2 is SMNVEV (reference sequence). The CDR3 sequence is CASTWGGRQYF. In DNA, the CDR3 is TGTGCCAGCACCTGGGGGGGGAGGCAGTACTTC.

The chain couples TRBV5-4 to TRBJ2-2; 14 bases align to TRBD2. Germline V gene data show CDR1 as SGHNT and CDR2 as YYREEE (reference sequence). Trimming took 4 bases from V and 5 from J; bases not matched to a gene: 1. This CDR3 comprises 15 residues. CDR3 protein: CASSRLAGGTGELFF. The CDR3 nucleotides read TGTGCCAGCAGCCGACTAGCGGGGGGGACCGGGGAGCTGTTTTTT.

The chain links TRBV9 to TRBJ1-4, with D hard to call. In germline, CDR1 is SGDLS, CDR2 YYNGEE. The CDR3 contains 14 residues. The V and J ends lost 6 bases and 2 bases respectively, with 11 bases between them. This CDR3 reads CASNEGATNEKLFF. In nucleotides, the CDR3 is TGTGCCAGCAACGAAGGAGCGACTAATGAAAAACTGTTTTTT.

J is TRBJ1-6 and V is TRBV5-1; 7 bases align to TRBD1. The CDR3 is made up of 14 amino acids. CDR1 and CDR2 (germline): SGHRS, YFSETQ. The ends lost 6 bases at V and 8 bases at J; junction bases unmatched: 8. This CDR3 is CASMPGGGDSPLHF. CDR3 sequence (DNA): TGCGCCAGCATGCCAGGAGGGGGCGATTCACCCCTCCACTTT.

This chain links TRBV10-3 with TRBJ2-7; D perhaps matches TRBD1 (5 bases). V gave up 6 bases and J gave up 0 bases, with 12 bases separating them. The germline V gene encodes CDR1 ENHRY and CDR2 SYGVKD. There are 14 residues in the CDR3. The CDR3 region has the DNA TGTGCCATCAGGGGCGGAGACAGCTCCTACGAGCAGTACTTC. Translation gives CAIRGGDSSYEQYF.

The chain uses TRBV4-3 and TRBJ1-2, with TRBD1 matching 9 bases. CDR1 and CDR2 from the germline V gene are LGHNA and YSLEER. There are 15 residues in the CDR3. V shed 3 bases, J shed 3 bases, and the junction held 5 bases outside the gene matches. CDR3 protein: CASSQDRGQYYGYTF. As DNA, the CDR3 is TGCGCCAGCAGCCAGGACAGGGGACAGTACTATGGCTACACCTTC.

The V call is TRBV7-9, the J call TRBJ1-1; maybe TRBD1 (5 bases). CDR1 is SEHNR and CDR2 is FQNEAQ in the germline V gene (reference sequence). This CDR3 region has 12 residues. V lost 9 bases, J lost 1 base, and 9 bases lay in between. CDR3 coding DNA: TGTGCCAGTCCGGGGGGGAACACTGAAGCTTTCTTT. Its protein is CASPGGNTEAFF.

The chain joins TRBV7-8 to TRBJ2-7; TRBD1 might be the D (7 bases). V was trimmed by 0 bases and J by 4 bases, leaving 13 bases between them. CDR1 is SGHVS and CDR2 is FQNEAQ in the germline V gene. The CDR3 is 15 amino acids. This chain's CDR3 is CASSLAKGAGYEQYF. In DNA, the CDR3 is TGTGCCAGCAGCTTAGCGAAGGGGGCGGGGTACGAGCAGTACTTC.

The chain uses TRBV28 and TRBJ1-5, with a tentative D call TRBD1 (6 bases). The CDR3 has 15 residues. With 6 bases removed from V and 0 bases from J, the gap between germline ends came to 12 bases. Germline loops: CDR1 MDHEN, CDR2 SYDVKM. The DNA for the CDR3 is TGTGCCAGCAGCCAAGGACAGTATAGCAATCAGCCCCAGCATTTT. Translating it yields CASSQGQYSNQPQHF. The full variable domain, rest sourced from reference TRBV28 and TRBJ1-5, is DVKVTQSSRYLVKRTGEKVFLECVQDMDHENMFWYRQDPGLGLRLIYFSYDVKMKEKGDIPEGYSVSREKKERFSLILESASTNQTSMYLCASSQGQYSNQPQHFGDGTRLSIL.

V and J are TRBV2 and TRBJ1-4, with 9 bases lining up with TRBD1. The J segment lost 8 bases and the V segment lost 4 bases, leaving 5 bases of the junction unmatched. Germline lookup yields CDR1 SNHLY and CDR2 FYNNEI. This CDR3 contains 14 residues. CDR3: CASSVQGAEEKLFF. The DNA for the CDR3 is TGTGCCAGCAGTGTACAGGGGGCAGAGGAAAAACTGTTTTTT.

The chain has TRBV7-2 and TRBJ2-7; 8 positions agree with TRBD1. The V gene end was trimmed by 5 bases and the J gene end by 0 bases; junction bases not matched to a gene: 6. Germline CDR1 and CDR2: SGHTA and FQGNSA. The CDR3 contains 15 residues. The CDR3 loop reads CASSVAGQVSYEQYF. CDR3 in DNA: TGTGCCAGCAGCGTTGCGGGACAGGTCTCCTACGAGCAGTACTTC.

The rearrangement links TRBV7-2 to TRBJ2-2; tentative D call: TRBD2 (7 bases). The ends were cut back, 5 bases at V and 4 bases at J, with 14 bases in the middle. The CDR3 is 15 residues long. Germline loops: CDR1 SGHTA, CDR2 FQGNSA. CDR3 in amino acids: CASSREGGGTGELFF. The CDR3 bases are TGTGCCAGCAGCCGAGAGGGGGGGGGCACCGGGGAGCTGTTTTTT. Drawing the rest from reference TRBV7-2 and TRBJ2-2, the complete variable domain is GAGVSQSPSNKVTEKGKDVELRCDPISGHTALYWYRQSLGQGLEFLIYFQGNSAPDKSGLPSDRFSAERTGGSVSTLTIQRTQQEDSAVYLCASSREGGGTGELFFGEGSRLTVL.

The rearrangement joins TRBV6-1 to TRBJ2-3; perhaps TRBD2 as D (6 bases). Trimming removed 3 bases at V and 2 bases at J, with 9 bases between. The CDR3 contains 14 residues. CDR1 is MNHNS, CDR2 SASEGT, per germline. CDR3 region: CASSERGDTDTQYF. For the CDR3, the DNA is TGTGCCAGCAGTGAGCGGGGCGACACAGATACGCAGTATTTT.